The T cell receptor beta chain under discussion was sequenced for a study of naive and memory T cell subsets. The SP2 primer and nested alpha and beta constant region primers amplified ligated cDNA in four rounds. From the 5' RACE reads, TCRdb called clonotypes with MiXCR, one entry per CDR3 protein. Of 55,000 to 70,000 distinct CDR3 sequences listed, approximately 8% are singletons. This clonotype was recorded at least ten times. Its target is unknown. Findings of the study overall: Potentially, T cell activation and differentiation skew this RNA-based measurement.

A UMI-containing oligonucleotide was joined by 3' ligation to the TCR cDNA template. Adult healthy volunteers gave 2.5 ml peripheral blood for whole-blood RNA. Cells were not sorted; total RNA input targeted roughly 1 to 1000 ng. The ends lost 6 bases at V and 5 bases at J; junction bases unmatched: 7. In germline, CDR1 is DFQATT, CDR2 SNEGSKA (reference sequence). The CDR3 covers 13 residues. The chain employs TRBV20-1 and TRBJ1-1, with TRBD1 matching 9 bases. The source is a female donor in good health. The CDR3 here is CSAIDRGGTEAFF. CDR3 nucleotides: TGCAGTGCCATAGACAGGGGGGGAACTGAAGCTTTCTTT.